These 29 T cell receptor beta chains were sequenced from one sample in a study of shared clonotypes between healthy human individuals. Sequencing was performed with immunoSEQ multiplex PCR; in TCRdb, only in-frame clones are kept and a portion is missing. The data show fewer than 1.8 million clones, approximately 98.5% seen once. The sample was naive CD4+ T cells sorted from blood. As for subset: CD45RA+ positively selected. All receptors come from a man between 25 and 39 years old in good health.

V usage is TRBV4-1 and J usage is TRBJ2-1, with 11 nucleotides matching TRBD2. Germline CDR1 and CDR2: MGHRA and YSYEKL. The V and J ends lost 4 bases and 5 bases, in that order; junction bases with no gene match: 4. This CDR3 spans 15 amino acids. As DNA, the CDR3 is TGCGCCAGCAGCCCACTAGCGGGAGTCCACAATGAGCAGTTCTTC. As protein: CASSPLAGVHNEQFF.

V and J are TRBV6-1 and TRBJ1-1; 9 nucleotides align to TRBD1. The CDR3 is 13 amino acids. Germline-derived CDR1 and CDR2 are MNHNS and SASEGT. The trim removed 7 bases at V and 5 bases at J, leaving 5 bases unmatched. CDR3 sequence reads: CASTGTGNTEAFF. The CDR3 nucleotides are TGTGCCAGCACCGGGACAGGGAATACTGAAGCTTTCTTT.

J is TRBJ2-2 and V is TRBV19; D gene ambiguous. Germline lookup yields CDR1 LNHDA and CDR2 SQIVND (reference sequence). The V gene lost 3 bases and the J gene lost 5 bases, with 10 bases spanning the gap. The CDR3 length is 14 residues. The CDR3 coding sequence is TGTGCCAGTAGTATTAATGGGAAGACCGGGGAGCTGTTTTTT. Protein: CASSINGKTGELFF.

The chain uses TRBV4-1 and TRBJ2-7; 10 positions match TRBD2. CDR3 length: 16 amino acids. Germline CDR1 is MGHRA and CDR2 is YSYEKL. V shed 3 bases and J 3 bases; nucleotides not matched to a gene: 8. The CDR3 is CASSHPGLAKIYEQYF. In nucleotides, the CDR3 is TGCGCCAGCAGCCATCCGGGACTAGCGAAAATCTACGAGCAGTACTTC.

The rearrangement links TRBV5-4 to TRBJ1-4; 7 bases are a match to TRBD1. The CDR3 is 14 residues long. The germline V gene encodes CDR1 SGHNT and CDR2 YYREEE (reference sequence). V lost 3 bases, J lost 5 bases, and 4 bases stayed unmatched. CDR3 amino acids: CASSSGGGNEKLFF. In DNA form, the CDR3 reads TGTGCCAGCAGCTCAGGGGGTGGAAATGAAAAACTGTTTTTT.

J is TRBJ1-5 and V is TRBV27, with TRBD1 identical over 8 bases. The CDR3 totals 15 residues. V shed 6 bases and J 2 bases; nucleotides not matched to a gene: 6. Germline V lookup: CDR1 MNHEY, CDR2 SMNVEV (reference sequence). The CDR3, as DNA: TGTGCCAGCAGGGAGGGACAGGAGGGCAATCAGCCCCAGCATTTT. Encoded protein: CASREGQEGNQPQHF.

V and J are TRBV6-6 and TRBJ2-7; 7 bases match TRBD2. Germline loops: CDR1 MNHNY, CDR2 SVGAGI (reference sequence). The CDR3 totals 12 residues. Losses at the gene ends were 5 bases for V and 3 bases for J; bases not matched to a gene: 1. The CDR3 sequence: CASSRGGYEQYF. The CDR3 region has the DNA TGTGCCAGCAGTCGCGGGGGCTACGAGCAGTACTTC.

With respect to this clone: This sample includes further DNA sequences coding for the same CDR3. The CDR3 DNA reads as TGTGCCAGCAGCGTAGGCGGGGCTGGGAATCAGCCCCAGCATTTT. Its protein is CASSVGGAGNQPQHF. This chain joins TRBV9 and TRBJ1-5; possibly TRBD1 for D (5 bases). The CDR3 totals 15 residues. Per the germline V gene, CDR1 is SGDLS and CDR2 is YYNGEE. V was pared by 0 bases and J by 4 bases, with 11 bases between.

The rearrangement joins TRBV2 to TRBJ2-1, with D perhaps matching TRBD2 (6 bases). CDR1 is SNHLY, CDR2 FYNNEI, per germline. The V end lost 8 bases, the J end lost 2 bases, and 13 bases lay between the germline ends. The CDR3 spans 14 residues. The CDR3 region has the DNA TGTGCCAGCGTCGGGCGGGAACCCTACAATGAGCAGTTCTTC. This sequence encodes CASVGREPYNEQFF.

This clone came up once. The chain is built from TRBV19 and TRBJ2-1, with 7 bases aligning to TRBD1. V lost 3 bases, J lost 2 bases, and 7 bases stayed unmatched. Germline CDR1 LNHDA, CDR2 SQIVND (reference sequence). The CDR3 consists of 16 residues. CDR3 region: CASSIDQGTAYNEQFF. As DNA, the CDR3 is TGTGCCAGTAGTATTGATCAGGGGACAGCCTACAATGAGCAGTTCTTC. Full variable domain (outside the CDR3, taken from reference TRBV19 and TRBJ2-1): DGGITQSPKYLFRKEGQNVTLSCEQNLNHDAMYWYRQDPGQGLRLIYYSQIVNDFQKGDIAEGYSVSREKKESFPLTVTSAQKNPTAFYLCASSIDQGTAYNEQFFGPGTRLTVL.

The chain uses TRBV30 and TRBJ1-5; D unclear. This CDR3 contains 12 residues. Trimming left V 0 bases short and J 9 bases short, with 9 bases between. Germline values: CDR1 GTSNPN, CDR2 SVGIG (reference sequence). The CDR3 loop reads CAWSVGLRPQHF. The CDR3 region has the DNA TGTGCCTGGAGTGTTGGCCTGCGGCCCCAGCATTTT.

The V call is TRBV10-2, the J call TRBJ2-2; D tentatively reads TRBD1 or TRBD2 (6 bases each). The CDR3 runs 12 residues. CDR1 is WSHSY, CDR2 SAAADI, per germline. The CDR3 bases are TGCGGAGCAGGGGAGGTTGCCGGGGAGCTGTTTTTT. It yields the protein CGAGEVAGELFF.

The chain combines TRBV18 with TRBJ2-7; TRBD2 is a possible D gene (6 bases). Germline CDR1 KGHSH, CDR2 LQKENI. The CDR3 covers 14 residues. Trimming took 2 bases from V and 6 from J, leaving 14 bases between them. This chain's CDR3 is CASSPSRDFGEQYF. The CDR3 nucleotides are TGTGCCAGCTCACCATCCCGGGACTTTGGCGAGCAGTACTTC.

The CDR3 coding sequence is TGTGCCAGTAGTATAAAGCGGGAGGCGGATACGCAGTATTTT. It yields the protein CASSIKREADTQYF. The rearrangement links TRBV19 to TRBJ2-3; 9 positions match TRBD2. In germline, CDR1 is LNHDA, CDR2 SQIVND (reference sequence). Trimming at V came to 2 bases and at J to 6 bases, leaving 3 bases not matched to a gene. This CDR3 is built from 14 residues.

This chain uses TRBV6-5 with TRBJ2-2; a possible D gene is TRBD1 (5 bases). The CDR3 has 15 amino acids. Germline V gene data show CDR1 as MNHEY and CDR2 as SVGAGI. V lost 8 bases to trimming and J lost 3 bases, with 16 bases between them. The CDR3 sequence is CASGRYRRDTGELFF. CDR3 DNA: TGTGCCAGCGGTCGATACCGCAGGGACACCGGGGAGCTGTTTTTT.

The CDR3, as DNA: TGTGCCAGCAGTTTAGGAGCGGTGGTATCCCACGAGCAGTACTTC. Translating gives CASSLGAVVSHEQYF. The gene calls are TRBV28 and TRBJ2-7; possible D gene TRBD2, 5 bases. CDR1 MDHEN and CDR2 SYDVKM come from the germline V gene. V lost 2 bases and J lost 5, with 16 bases in between. The CDR3 is 15 amino acids.

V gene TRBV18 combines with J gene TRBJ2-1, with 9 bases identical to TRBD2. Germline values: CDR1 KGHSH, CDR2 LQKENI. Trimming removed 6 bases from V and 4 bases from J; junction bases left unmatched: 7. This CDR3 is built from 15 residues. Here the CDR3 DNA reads TGTGCCAGCTCCGGTTCTAGCGGGGTTTACAATGAGCAGTTCTTC. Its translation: CASSGSSGVYNEQFF.

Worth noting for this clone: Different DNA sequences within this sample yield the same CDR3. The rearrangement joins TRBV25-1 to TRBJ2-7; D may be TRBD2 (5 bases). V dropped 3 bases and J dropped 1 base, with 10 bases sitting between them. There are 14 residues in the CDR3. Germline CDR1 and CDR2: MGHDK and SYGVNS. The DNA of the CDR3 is TGTGCCAGCAGTGAGCCCGGGGATTCCTACGAGCAGTACTTC. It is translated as CASSEPGDSYEQYF.

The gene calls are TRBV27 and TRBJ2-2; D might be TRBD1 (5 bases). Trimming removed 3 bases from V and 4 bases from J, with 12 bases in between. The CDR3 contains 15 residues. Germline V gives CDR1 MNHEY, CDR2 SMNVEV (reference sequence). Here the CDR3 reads CASSFTQGGTGELFF. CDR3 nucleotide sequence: TGTGCCAGCAGTTTTACCCAGGGTGGCACCGGGGAGCTGTTTTTT.

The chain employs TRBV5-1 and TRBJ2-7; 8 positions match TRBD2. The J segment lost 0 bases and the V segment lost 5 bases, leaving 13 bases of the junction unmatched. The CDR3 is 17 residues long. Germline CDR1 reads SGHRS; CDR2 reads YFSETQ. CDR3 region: CASRSHSLADRSYEQYF. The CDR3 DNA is TGCGCCAGCAGATCCCATTCACTAGCGGATCGCTCCTACGAGCAGTACTTC.

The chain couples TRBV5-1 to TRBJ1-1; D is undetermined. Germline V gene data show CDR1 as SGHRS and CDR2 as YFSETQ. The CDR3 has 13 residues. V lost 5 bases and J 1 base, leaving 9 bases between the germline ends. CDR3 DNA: TGCGCCAGCAGGTACGTAACGAACACTGAAGCTTTCTTT. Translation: CASRYVTNTEAFF.

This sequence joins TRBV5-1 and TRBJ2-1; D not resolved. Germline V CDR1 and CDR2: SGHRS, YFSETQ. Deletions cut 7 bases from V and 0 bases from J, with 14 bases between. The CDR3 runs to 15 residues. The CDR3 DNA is TGCGCCAGCGGCCAAAGCACGAGCTCCTACAATGAGCAGTTCTTC. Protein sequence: CASGQSTSSYNEQFF.

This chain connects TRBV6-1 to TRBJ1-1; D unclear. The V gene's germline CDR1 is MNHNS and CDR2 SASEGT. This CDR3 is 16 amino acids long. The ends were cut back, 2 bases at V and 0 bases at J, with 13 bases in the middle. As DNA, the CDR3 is TGTGCCAGCAGTGAACTAAACACCCTCATGAACACTGAAGCTTTCTTT. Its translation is CASSELNTLMNTEAFF.

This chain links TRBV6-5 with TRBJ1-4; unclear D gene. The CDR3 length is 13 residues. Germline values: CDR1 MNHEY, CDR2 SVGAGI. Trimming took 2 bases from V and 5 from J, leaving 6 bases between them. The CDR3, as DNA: TGTGCCAGCAGTTACCGACTCAATGAAAAACTGTTTTTT. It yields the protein CASSYRLNEKLFF.

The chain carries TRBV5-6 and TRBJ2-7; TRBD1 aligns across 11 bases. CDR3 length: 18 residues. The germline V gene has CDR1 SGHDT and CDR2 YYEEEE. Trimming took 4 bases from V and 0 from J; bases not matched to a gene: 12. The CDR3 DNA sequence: TGTGCCAGCAGCCTCTTATTCGGGGGACAGGGGGACTCCTACGAGCAGTACTTC. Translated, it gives CASSLLFGGQGDSYEQYF.

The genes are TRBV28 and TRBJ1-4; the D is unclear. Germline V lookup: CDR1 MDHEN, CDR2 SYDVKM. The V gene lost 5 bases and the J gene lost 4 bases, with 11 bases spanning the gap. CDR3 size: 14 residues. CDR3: CASSPLGLNEKLFF. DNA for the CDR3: TGTGCCAGCAGTCCCTTAGGCCTTAATGAAAAACTGTTTTTT.

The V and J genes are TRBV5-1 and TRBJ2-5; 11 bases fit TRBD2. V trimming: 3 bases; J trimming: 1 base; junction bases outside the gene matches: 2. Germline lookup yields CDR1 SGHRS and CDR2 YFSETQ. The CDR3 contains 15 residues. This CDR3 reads CASSSSGRIQETQYF. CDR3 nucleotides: TGCGCCAGCAGCTCTAGCGGGAGGATCCAAGAGACCCAGTACTTC.

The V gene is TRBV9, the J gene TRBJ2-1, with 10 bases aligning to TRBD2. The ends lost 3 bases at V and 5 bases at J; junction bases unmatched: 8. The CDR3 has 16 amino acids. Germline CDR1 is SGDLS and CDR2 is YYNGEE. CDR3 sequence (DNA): TGTGCCAGCAGCGCTGCTAGCGGGAGAGTAAACAATGAGCAGTTCTTC. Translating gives CASSAASGRVNNEQFF.

The CDR3 is CASSESPRVQYF. The CDR3 region has the DNA TGTGCCAGCAGTGAATCACCCAGAGTGCAGTACTTC. J is TRBJ2-7 and V is TRBV25-1; D call uncertain. This CDR3 spans 12 amino acids. The V and J ends lost 1 base and 9 bases respectively, with 10 bases between them. Germline CDR1 and CDR2: MGHDK and SYGVNS.